This T cell receptor beta chain stems from a study of OX40 agonist ivuxolimab in advanced cancers. Patients were excluded for autoimmune disease history or systemic immunosuppression. The assay was immunoSEQ multiplex PCR, and TCRdb's table has in-frame clones only and misses some. This table has fewer than 90,000 clones, roughly 88% appearing once. With V trimmed by 7 bases and J by 8 bases, 10 bases remained unmatched. Germline loops: CDR1 MNHNY, CDR2 SVGAGI (reference sequence). The CDR3 loop spans 14 amino acids. The sequence was collected from an adult with an advanced solid tumor such as melanoma, head and neck, liver or kidney cancer. The chain carries TRBV6-6 and TRBJ1-2, with TRBD1 matching 10 bases. The sample in question was CD4+ or CD8+ T cells sorted from blood, obtained in a trial of the OX40 agonist ivuxolimab. CDR3 coding DNA: TGTGCCAGCACTCCCGCAGGGACAGGGGACGGCTACACCTTC. Its protein product is CASTPAGTGDGYTF.